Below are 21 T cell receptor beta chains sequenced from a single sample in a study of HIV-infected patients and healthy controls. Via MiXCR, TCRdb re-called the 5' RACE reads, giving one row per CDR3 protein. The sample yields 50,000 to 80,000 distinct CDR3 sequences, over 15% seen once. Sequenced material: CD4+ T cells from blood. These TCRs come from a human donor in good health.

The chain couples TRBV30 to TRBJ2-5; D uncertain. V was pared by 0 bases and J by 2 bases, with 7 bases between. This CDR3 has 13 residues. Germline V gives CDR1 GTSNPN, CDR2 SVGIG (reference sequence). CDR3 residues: CAWSVSSQETQYF. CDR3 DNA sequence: TGTGCCTGGAGTGTATCTAGTCAAGAGACCCAGTACTTC.

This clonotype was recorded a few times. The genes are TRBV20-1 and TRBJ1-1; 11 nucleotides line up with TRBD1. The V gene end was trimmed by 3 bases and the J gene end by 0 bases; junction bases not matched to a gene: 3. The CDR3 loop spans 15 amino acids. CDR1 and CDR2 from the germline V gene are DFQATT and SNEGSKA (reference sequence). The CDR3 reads CSARGQGGMNTEAFF. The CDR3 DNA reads TGCAGTGCTAGGGGACAGGGGGGCATGAACACTGAAGCTTTCTTT.

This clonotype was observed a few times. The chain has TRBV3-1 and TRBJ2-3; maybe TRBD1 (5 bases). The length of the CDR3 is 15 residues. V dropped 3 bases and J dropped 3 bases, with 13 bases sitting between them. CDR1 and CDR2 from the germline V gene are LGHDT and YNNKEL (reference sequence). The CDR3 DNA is TGTGCCAGCAGCCACGGCCCCCAGGGTACAGATACGCAGTATTTT. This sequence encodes CASSHGPQGTDTQYF.

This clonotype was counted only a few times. CDR3 sequence (DNA): TGTGCCAGCAGTTTACAGGGGACAGTCTCCTATAATTCACCCCTCCACTTT. Translating gives CASSLQGTVSYNSPLHF. The rearrangement uses TRBV12-3 or TRBV12-4 and TRBJ1-6; 7 bases are shared with TRBD1. V dropped 2 bases and J dropped 0; count of bases not matched to a gene: 4. The CDR3 totals 17 residues.

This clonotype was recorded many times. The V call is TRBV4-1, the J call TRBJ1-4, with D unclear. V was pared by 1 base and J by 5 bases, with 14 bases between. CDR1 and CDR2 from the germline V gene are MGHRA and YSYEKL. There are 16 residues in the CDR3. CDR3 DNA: TGCGCCAGCAGCCAAGGACTACGGGCCGAGAATGAAAAACTGTTTTTT. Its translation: CASSQGLRAENEKLFF.

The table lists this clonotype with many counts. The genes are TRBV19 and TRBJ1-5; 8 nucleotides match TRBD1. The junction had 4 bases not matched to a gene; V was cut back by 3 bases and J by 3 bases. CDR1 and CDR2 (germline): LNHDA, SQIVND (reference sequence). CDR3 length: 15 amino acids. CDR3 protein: CASSMGTGLNQPQHF. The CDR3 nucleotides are TGTGCCAGTAGTATGGGGACAGGTCTCAATCAGCCCCAGCATTTT. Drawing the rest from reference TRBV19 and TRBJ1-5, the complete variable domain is DGGITQSPKYLFRKEGQNVTLSCEQNLNHDAMYWYRQDPGQGLRLIYYSQIVNDFQKGDIAEGYSVSREKKESFPLTVTSAQKNPTAFYLCASSMGTGLNQPQHFGDGTRLSIL.

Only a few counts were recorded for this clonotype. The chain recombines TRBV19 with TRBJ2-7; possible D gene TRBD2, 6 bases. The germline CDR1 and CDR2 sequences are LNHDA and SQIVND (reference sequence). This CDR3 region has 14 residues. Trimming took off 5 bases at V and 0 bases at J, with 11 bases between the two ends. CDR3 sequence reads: CASSEAGNSYEQYF. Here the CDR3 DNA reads TGTGCCAGTAGTGAGGCGGGGAACTCCTACGAGCAGTACTTC.

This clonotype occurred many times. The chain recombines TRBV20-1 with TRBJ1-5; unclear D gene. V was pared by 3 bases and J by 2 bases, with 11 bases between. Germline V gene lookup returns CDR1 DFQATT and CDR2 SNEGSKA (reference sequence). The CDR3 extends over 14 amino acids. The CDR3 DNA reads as TGCAGTGCTAGGGAGTCCGTAGGCAATCAGCCCCAGCATTTT. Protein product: CSARESVGNQPQHF.

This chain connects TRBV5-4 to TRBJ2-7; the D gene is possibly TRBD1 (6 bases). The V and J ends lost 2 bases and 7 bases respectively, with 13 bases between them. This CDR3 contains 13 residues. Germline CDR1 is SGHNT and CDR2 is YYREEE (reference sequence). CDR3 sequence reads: CASSFDRLREQYF. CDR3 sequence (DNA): TGTGCCAGCAGCTTCGACAGGCTGAGGGAGCAGTACTTC.

This CDR3 is CASSQESGGARTEAFF. CDR3 in DNA: TGTGCCAGCAGCCAAGAGTCCGGGGGCGCCCGCACTGAAGCTTTCTTT. This chain uses TRBV3-1 with TRBJ1-1, with D perhaps matching TRBD1 (6 bases). Germline CDR1 LGHDT, CDR2 YNNKEL (reference sequence). Trimming pared 0 bases from V and 4 bases from J, leaving 15 bases between. The CDR3 totals 16 residues.

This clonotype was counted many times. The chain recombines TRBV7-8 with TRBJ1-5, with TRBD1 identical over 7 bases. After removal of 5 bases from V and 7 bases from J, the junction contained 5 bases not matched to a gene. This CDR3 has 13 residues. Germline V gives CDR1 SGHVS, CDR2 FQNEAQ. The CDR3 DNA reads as TGTGCCAGCAGCCTGGGACAGCTACAGCCCCAGCATTTT. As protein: CASSLGQLQPQHF.

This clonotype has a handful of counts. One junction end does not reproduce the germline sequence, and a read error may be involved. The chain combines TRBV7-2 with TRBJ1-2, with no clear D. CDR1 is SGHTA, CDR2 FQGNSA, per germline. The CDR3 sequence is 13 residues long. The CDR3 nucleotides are TGTGCCAGCAGCTTCTTCCTTGACTACGGCTACACCTTC. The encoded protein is CASSFFLDYGYTF.

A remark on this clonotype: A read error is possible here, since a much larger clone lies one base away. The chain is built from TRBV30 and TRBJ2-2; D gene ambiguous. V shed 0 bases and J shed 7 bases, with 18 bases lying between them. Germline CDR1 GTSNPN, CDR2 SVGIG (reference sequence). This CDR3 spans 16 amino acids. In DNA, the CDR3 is TGTGCCTGGAGTGTACCGGTCCGAGGTTACATCGGGGAGCTGTTTTTT. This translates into CAWSVPVRGYIGELFF.

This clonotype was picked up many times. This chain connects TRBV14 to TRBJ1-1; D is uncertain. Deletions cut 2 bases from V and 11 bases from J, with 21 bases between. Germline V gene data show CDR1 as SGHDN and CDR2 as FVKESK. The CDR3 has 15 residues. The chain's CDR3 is CASSQLTVGRVRAFF. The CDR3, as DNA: TGTGCCAGCAGCCAATTAACCGTGGGGAGGGTGAGGGCTTTCTTT.

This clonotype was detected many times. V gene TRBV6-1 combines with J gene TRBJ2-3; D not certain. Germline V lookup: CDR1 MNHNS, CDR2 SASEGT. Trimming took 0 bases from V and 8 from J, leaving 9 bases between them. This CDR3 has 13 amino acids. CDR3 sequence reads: CASSEASRSTQYF. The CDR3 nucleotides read TGTGCCAGCAGTGAAGCTTCCAGAAGTACGCAGTATTTT.

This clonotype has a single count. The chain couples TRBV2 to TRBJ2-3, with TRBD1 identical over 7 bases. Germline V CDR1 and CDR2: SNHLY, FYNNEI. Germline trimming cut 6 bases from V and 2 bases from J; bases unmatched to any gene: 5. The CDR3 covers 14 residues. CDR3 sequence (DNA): TGTGCCAGCAGGGCCAGGGGGACCACAGATACGCAGTATTTT. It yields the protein CASRARGTTDTQYF.

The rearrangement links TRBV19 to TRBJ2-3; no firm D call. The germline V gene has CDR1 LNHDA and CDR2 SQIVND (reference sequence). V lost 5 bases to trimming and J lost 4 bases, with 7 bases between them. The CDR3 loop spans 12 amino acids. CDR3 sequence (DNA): TGTGCCAGTAGTGGATACGCAGATACGCAGTATTTT. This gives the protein CASSGYADTQYF.

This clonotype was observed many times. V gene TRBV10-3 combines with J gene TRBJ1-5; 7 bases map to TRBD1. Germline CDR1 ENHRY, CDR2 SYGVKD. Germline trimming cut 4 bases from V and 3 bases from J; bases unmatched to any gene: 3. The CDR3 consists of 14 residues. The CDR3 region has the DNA TGTGCCATCAGTGGGGACAGTAACAATCAGCCCCAGCATTTT. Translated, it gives CAISGDSNNQPQHF.

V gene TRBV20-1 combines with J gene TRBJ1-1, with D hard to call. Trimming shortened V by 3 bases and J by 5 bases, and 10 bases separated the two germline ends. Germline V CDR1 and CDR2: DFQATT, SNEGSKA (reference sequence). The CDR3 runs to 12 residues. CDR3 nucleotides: TGCAGTGCTAGGGCAAGTTGGACTGAAGCTTTCTTT. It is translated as CSARASWTEAFF.

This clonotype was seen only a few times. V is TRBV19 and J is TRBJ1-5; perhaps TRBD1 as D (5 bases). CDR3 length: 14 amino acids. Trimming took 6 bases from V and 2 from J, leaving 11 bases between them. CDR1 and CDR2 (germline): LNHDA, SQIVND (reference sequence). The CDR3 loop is CASSDQGRNQPQHF. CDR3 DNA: TGTGCCAGTAGCGATCAGGGTCGCAATCAGCCCCAGCATTTT.

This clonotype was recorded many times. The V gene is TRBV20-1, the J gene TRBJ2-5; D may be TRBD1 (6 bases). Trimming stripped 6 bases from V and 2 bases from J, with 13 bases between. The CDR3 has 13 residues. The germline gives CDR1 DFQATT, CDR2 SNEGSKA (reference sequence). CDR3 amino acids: CSAFGTQQETQYF. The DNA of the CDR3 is TGCAGTGCCTTTGGGACACAACAAGAGACCCAGTACTTC.